This TCR beta chain appears in the sequencing data of a study of neurological immune-mediated disorders. This clonotype was detected many times. Its antigen is not identified. V lost 3 bases, J lost 6 bases, and 5 bases stayed unmatched. Germline V gene sequence: CDR1 DFQATT, CDR2 SNEGSKA (reference sequence). The CDR3 has 16 amino acids. Study observations and caveats: Phylogenetic grouping assigned the repertoires of 18 of 34 multiple sclerosis patients to a single related-CDR3 cluster, representing a possible signature.

With 10-nucleotide random UMIs, 5'RACE was used to make the cDNA. TCRdb re-called the 5' RACE reads through MiXCR, storing one row per CDR3 protein. The sample has about 66,000 distinct CDR3 sequences, around 3.7% seen once; the top ten hold 3.7%. The unsorted libraries were produced from 2 million PBMCs held at -80 C. Sequences were obtained from PBMCs. This rearrangement joins TRBV20-1 to TRBJ2-1, with TRBD2 identical over 16 bases. This clonotype was sampled from a man aged 35 to 55 with multiple sclerosis. This chain's CDR3 is CSARGTSGGVRNEQFF. CDR3 nucleotides: TGCAGTGCTAGGGGGACTAGCGGGGGGGTTCGCAATGAGCAGTTCTTC.